These T cell receptor beta chains were read from a single sample in a study of shared clonotypes between healthy human individuals. Sequenced by immunoSEQ multiplex PCR; TCRdb stores in-frame clones only, minus some. The repertoire holds over a million clones, with about 76% as singletons. The sequenced sample was memory CD4+ T cells sorted from blood. The receptors stem from a man in his late teens or twenties in good health. Each CDR3 is given with its conserved first and last residue. The order of the fields is V gene, J gene, CDR3 protein.

TRBV5-5	TRBJ1-3	CASSSTGLSSGNTIYF
TRBV27	TRBJ2-7	CASPKAEQYF
TRBV7-2	TRBJ1-2	CASSLARGQAYGYTF
TRBV5-1	TRBJ2-5	CASSQWDQETQYF
TRBV6-1	TRBJ2-3	CASSVGLGGRVVPTDTQYF
TRBV7-2	TRBJ2-5	CASSASLSQETQYF
TRBV5-5	TRBJ2-7	CASSSGGAPTYEQYF
TRBV27	TRBJ2-7	CASRQGAGEQYF
TRBV19	TRBJ1-1	CASSTSWTGREAFF
TRBV7-9	TRBJ2-7	CASSRGGGPSYEQYF
TRBV10-3	TRBJ2-7	CAISESTLYEQYF
TRBV20-1	TRBJ1-1	CSGPSSGEAFF
TRBV9	TRBJ1-3	CASSVGWESGNTIYF
TRBV25-1	TRBJ2-2	CASSEYWISPGELFF
TRBV6-1	TRBJ1-1	CASTGAGNTEAFF
TRBV11-2	TRBJ1-1	CASSLGRTEAFF
TRBV7-6	TRBJ2-3	CASSPSSGGRDTQYF
TRBV11-3	TRBJ1-1	CASSQGTNTEAFF
TRBV19	TRBJ2-7	CASSGGTPYEQYF
TRBV30	TRBJ2-7	CAWSSPGRGYEQYF
TRBV18	TRBJ2-5	CASSRGGVQETQYF
TRBV5-5	TRBJ1-2	CASSLLAYGYTF
TRBV10-1	TRBJ2-6	CASSPGTGLRGANVLTF
TRBV18	TRBJ2-5	CASSPPGRETQYF
TRBV5-1	TRBJ1-1	CASSSTGGASTEAFF
TRBV7-2	TRBJ2-7	CASSLNSGGYEQYF
TRBV6-5	TRBJ1-2	CASSRGGGSYGYTF
TRBV15	TRBJ2-6	CATSRDIGPTGANVLTF
TRBV5-1	TRBJ1-3	CASSLDRTRNTIYF
TRBV2	TRBJ1-1	CASRLQGNSGTEAFF
TRBV27	TRBJ1-2	CASYQTGDGYTF
TRBV4-1	TRBJ2-7	CASSQHGGFSNEQYF
TRBV9	TRBJ1-2	CASSAELTRGSGYTF
TRBV5-1	TRBJ2-1	CASSLAVSGDYNEQFF
TRBV28	TRBJ1-6	CASSAGPYYNSPLHF
TRBV6-1	TRBJ1-2	CASSPLGGNYGYTF
TRBV19	TRBJ2-1	CASSTPRTNNEQFF
TRBV11-3	TRBJ2-5	CASSPGGSETQYF
TRBV5-1	TRBJ2-5	CASSLDPGGQETQYF
TRBV27	TRBJ2-1	CASSLTGTGNNEQFF
TRBV7-2	TRBJ2-1	CASTPRGRWVDEQFF
TRBV19	TRBJ2-1	CASSPSGRGNEQFF
TRBV14	TRBJ1-6	CASSPRAPASPLHF
TRBV7-9	TRBJ2-2	CASSLDLWAGELFF